This is a list of T cell receptor beta chains from one sample in a study of T-cell reconstitution after alpha-beta-depleted transplantation in children. One entry per CDR3 protein, called by TCRdb with MiXCR from the PCR reads. The profile shows fewer than 700,000 distinct CDR3 sequences, around 13% of them singletons. This material consisted of PBMCs, mostly from graft donor cells, taken 360 days after TCRalphabeta/CD19-depleted stem cell transplant. Receptor source: a male patient younger than 18 who had a stem cell transplant for acute myeloid leukemia, so the T cells may come from the graft donor. Both conserved end residues are part of each CDR3. The order of the fields is clone size, J gene, V gene, D gene, CDR3 protein, CDR3 DNA. The D gene is left open where the match is weak. Not every row has a clone size; where given, it reads once, few, many or a size class.

size: .; J: TRBJ2-7; V: TRBV5-1; D: TRBD2; CDR3: CASSPSGSDLYEQYF; DNA: TGCGCCAGCAGCCCTAGCGGGAGCGACCTCTACGAGCAGTACTTC
size: .; J: TRBJ2-7; V: TRBV29-1; D: TRBD1; CDR3: CSASRGDRPSYEQYF; DNA: TGCAGCGCTTCCCGAGGGGACAGACCCTCCTACGAGCAGTACTTC
size: .; J: TRBJ1-4; V: TRBV7-2; D: TRBD1; CDR3: CASSLPFFKQGSSPIPNEKLFF; DNA: TGTGCCAGCAGCTTACCTTTTTTCAAACAGGGGAGTTCCCCCATCCCTAATGAAAAACTGTTTTTT
size: .; J: TRBJ2-3; V: TRBV28; D: TRBD2; CDR3: CASSRTSVSPDTQYF; DNA: TGTGCCAGCAGCCGGACTAGCGTTTCACCAGATACGCAGTATTTT
size: few; J: TRBJ2-7; V: TRBV20-1; D: TRBD2; CDR3: CSARGGTSGRLGNEQYF; DNA: TGCAGTGCTAGAGGGGGGACTAGCGGGAGGCTTGGCAACGAGCAGTACTTC
size: few; J: TRBJ2-1; V: TRBV7-2; D: .; CDR3: CASSLGAYSYNEQFF; DNA: TGTGCCAGCAGCTTAGGGGCCTATTCCTACAATGAGCAGTTCTTC
size: few; J: TRBJ2-7; V: TRBV28; D: TRBD1; CDR3: CASTWTAGGINEQYF; DNA: TGTGCCAGCACCTGGACGGCAGGGGGCATCAACGAGCAGTACTTC
size: many; J: TRBJ1-2; V: TRBV29-1; D: .; CDR3: CSVDSYTF; DNA: TGCAGCGTTGATAGCTACACCTTC
size: .; J: TRBJ2-7; V: TRBV4-3; D: TRBD1; CDR3: CASSQHRDRVYEQYF; DNA: TGCGCCAGCAGCCAGCACCGGGACAGGGTCTACGAGCAGTACTTC
size: many; J: TRBJ2-3; V: TRBV12-3/TRBV12-4; D: TRBD1; CDR3: CASTSTGRMGTQYF; DNA: TGTGCCAGCACTTCGACAGGGCGGATGGGTACGCAGTATTTT
size: .; J: TRBJ2-7; V: TRBV7-8; D: TRBD2; CDR3: CASSLEAGLAVAYEQYF; DNA: TGTGCCAGCAGCTTAGAAGCGGGACTAGCGGTGGCCTACGAGCAGTACTTC
size: many; J: TRBJ1-1; V: TRBV12-3/TRBV12-4; D: TRBD1; CDR3: CASRPTGENTEAFF; DNA: TGTGCCAGCAGGCCGACAGGGGAAAATACTGAAGCTTTCTTT
size: few; J: TRBJ2-1; V: TRBV15; D: .; CDR3: CAISPGTIYNEQFF; DNA: TGTGCCATATCGCCCGGGACAATCTACAATGAGCAGTTCTTC
size: .; J: TRBJ2-2; V: TRBV6-2/TRBV6-3; D: .; CDR3: CASSYRGRPGELFF; DNA: TGTGCCAGCAGTTACAGGGGCAGACCCGGGGAGCTGTTTTTT
size: few; J: TRBJ2-2; V: TRBV6-6; D: .; CDR3: CASSYAPTGELFF; DNA: TGTGCCAGCAGTTACGCCCCGACCGGGGAGCTGTTTTTT
size: .; J: TRBJ2-7; V: TRBV5-1; D: .; CDR3: CASKPRSGRYEQYF; DNA: TGCGCCAGCAAACCCCGAAGTGGGCGATACGAGCAGTACTTC
size: .; J: TRBJ2-5; V: TRBV29-1; D: .; CDR3: CSVGPVEETQYF; DNA: TGCAGCGTTGGGCCCGTAGAAGAGACCCAGTACTTC
size: few; J: TRBJ2-1; V: TRBV29-1; D: TRBD2; CDR3: CSVGLAGWGGQFF; DNA: TGCAGCGTTGGGCTAGCGGGATGGGGGGGGCAGTTCTTC
size: .; J: TRBJ2-3; V: TRBV7-9; D: TRBD2; CDR3: CASSLILAGVGDTQYF; DNA: TGTGCCAGCAGCTTAATACTAGCGGGAGTAGGAGATACGCAGTATTTT
size: few; J: TRBJ1-2; V: TRBV25-1; D: .; CDR3: CASSGSGGGYTF; DNA: TGTGCCAGCAGTGGTTCGGGGGGCGGCTACACCTTC
size: .; J: TRBJ2-2; V: TRBV25-1; D: .; CDR3: CQVPNTGELFF; DNA: TGCCAGGTTCCGAACACCGGGGAGCTGTTTTTT
size: few; J: TRBJ2-3; V: TRBV7-6; D: .; CDR3: CASSDQVQDALSTDTQYF; DNA: TGTGCCAGCAGCGACCAGGTGCAGGATGCCCTATCCACAGATACGCAGTATTTT
size: .; J: TRBJ2-7; V: TRBV20-1; D: .; CDR3: CSASDTPSFSSYEQYF; DNA: TGCAGTGCTAGCGACACCCCTAGCTTCTCCTCCTACGAGCAGTACTTC
size: few; J: TRBJ2-5; V: TRBV12-3/TRBV12-4; D: TRBD2; CDR3: CASDSQRLASETQYF; DNA: TGTGCCAGCGATTCCCAGAGACTAGCGTCAGAGACCCAGTACTTC
size: .; J: TRBJ2-7; V: TRBV7-2; D: TRBD2; CDR3: CASSSVAGGLEQYF; DNA: TGTGCCAGCAGCTCCGTAGCGGGAGGGCTGGAGCAGTACTTC
size: many; J: TRBJ1-2; V: TRBV29-1; D: .; CDR3: CSVVQGDYGYTF; DNA: TGCAGCGTTGTCCAGGGTGACTATGGCTACACCTTC
size: few; J: TRBJ2-7; V: TRBV5-1; D: .; CDR3: CASSQVQSRQEQYF; DNA: TGCGCCAGCTCACAAGTACAGTCCAGGCAGGAGCAGTACTTC
size: .; J: TRBJ2-1; V: TRBV7-2; D: .; CDR3: CASSLSGIEQFF; DNA: TGTGCCAGCAGCTTATCCGGGATCGAGCAGTTCTTC
size: .; J: TRBJ2-7; V: TRBV14; D: .; CDR3: CASSRGYGRSPEYEQYF; DNA: TGTGCCAGCAGCCGTGGTTATGGGCGGAGCCCAGAGTACGAGCAGTACTTC
size: many; J: TRBJ1-5; V: TRBV20-1; D: .; CDR3: CSARTANQPQHF; DNA: TGCAGTGCTAGGACAGCCAATCAGCCCCAGCATTTT
size: many; J: TRBJ2-1; V: TRBV7-2; D: TRBD2; CDR3: CASSTTGREGAFF; DNA: TGTGCCAGCAGCACGACGGGACGGGAGGGCGCGTTCTTC
size: many; J: TRBJ2-5; V: TRBV29-1; D: TRBD2; CDR3: CSVERGRKETQYF; DNA: TGCAGCGTTGAACGCGGGAGGAAAGAGACCCAGTACTTC
size: many; J: TRBJ2-2; V: TRBV24-1; D: TRBD2; CDR3: CATSDLGLAGVAGELFF; DNA: TGTGCCACCAGTGATTTAGGGCTAGCGGGAGTCGCCGGGGAGCTGTTTTTT
size: few; J: TRBJ2-7; V: TRBV11-2; D: .; CDR3: CASSSPGLAVSKQYF; DNA: TGTGCCAGCAGCTCCCCGGGTCTAGCCGTGTCGAAGCAGTACTTC
size: .; J: TRBJ2-3; V: TRBV7-9; D: .; CDR3: CASSSPGRRSDTQYF; DNA: TGTGCCAGCAGCTCCCCGGGACGGAGGTCAGATACGCAGTATTTT
size: .; J: TRBJ2-3; V: TRBV5-1; D: TRBD2; CDR3: CASNQWTSGADTQYF; DNA: TGCGCCAGCAACCAATGGACTAGCGGGGCAGATACGCAGTATTTT
size: .; J: TRBJ1-1; V: TRBV7-6; D: .; CDR3: CASSGSTIPNTEAFF; DNA: TGTGCCAGCAGCGGGAGCACTATCCCCAACACTGAAGCTTTCTTT
size: .; J: TRBJ1-2; V: TRBV5-6; D: .; CDR3: CASSFYRGPYGYTF; DNA: TGTGCCAGCAGCTTTTATAGGGGTCCGTATGGCTACACCTTC
size: many; J: TRBJ2-1; V: TRBV3-1; D: .; CDR3: CASSQQAVSYNEQFF; DNA: TGTGCCAGCAGCCAACAAGCGGTCTCCTACAATGAGCAGTTCTTC
size: .; J: TRBJ2-7; V: TRBV4-3; D: TRBD1; CDR3: CASSLRDRGAEQYF; DNA: TGCGCCAGCAGCCTCCGGGACAGGGGGGCCGAGCAGTACTTC
size: many; J: TRBJ2-1; V: TRBV29-1; D: TRBD1; CDR3: CSVRYTRPGQGRSNYNEQFF; DNA: TGCAGCGTTCGATATACTCGACCGGGACAGGGCCGATCTAACTACAATGAGCAGTTCTTC
size: .; J: TRBJ2-5; V: TRBV29-1; D: .; CDR3: CSVTGPYQETQYF; DNA: TGCAGCGTTACAGGGCCGTACCAAGAGACCCAGTACTTC
size: .; J: TRBJ2-1; V: TRBV27; D: .; CDR3: CASKEWNEQFF; DNA: TGTGCCAGCAAGGAGTGGAATGAGCAGTTCTTC
size: .; J: TRBJ2-7; V: TRBV29-1; D: .; CDR3: CSVESESSYEQYF; DNA: TGCAGCGTTGAAAGTGAGAGCTCCTACGAGCAGTACTTC
size: .; J: TRBJ2-1; V: TRBV24-1; D: .; CDR3: CATSAQLGSVRFF; DNA: TGTGCCACCAGTGCCCAGCTAGGCTCCGTCCGGTTCTTC
size: few; J: TRBJ2-2; V: TRBV11-3; D: .; CDR3: CASSLGSMKDGELFF; DNA: TGTGCCAGCAGCTTAGGATCGATGAAAGACGGGGAGCTGTTTTTT
size: few; J: TRBJ2-1; V: TRBV21-1; D: .; CDR3: CASSARQVAGTYNEQFF; DNA: TGTGCCAGCAGCGCAAGGCAGGTAGCGGGCACCTACAATGAGCAGTTCTTC
size: few; J: TRBJ2-1; V: TRBV11-2; D: TRBD2; CDR3: CASSLVGLAGGAYNEQFF; DNA: TGTGCCAGCAGCTTAGTGGGACTAGCGGGAGGGGCCTACAATGAGCAGTTCTTC
size: few; J: TRBJ1-1; V: TRBV12-3/TRBV12-4; D: TRBD1; CDR3: CASTWTGPAFF; DNA: TGTGCCAGCACCTGGACAGGGCCGGCTTTCTTT
size: many; J: TRBJ2-7; V: TRBV29-1; D: TRBD2; CDR3: CSVDTGRSYEQYF; DNA: TGCAGCGTTGATACCGGGAGGTCCTACGAGCAGTACTTC
size: many; J: TRBJ2-2; V: TRBV29-1; D: TRBD1; CDR3: CSVAGDRGTGELFF; DNA: TGCAGCGTTGCCGGGGACAGGGGCACCGGGGAGCTGTTTTTT
size: few; J: TRBJ2-2; V: TRBV20-1; D: TRBD1; CDR3: CSASPYLDRGGDTGELFF; DNA: TGCAGTGCTAGCCCTTACCTCGACAGGGGTGGGGACACCGGGGAGCTGTTTTTT
size: .; J: TRBJ2-5; V: TRBV12-3/TRBV12-4; D: TRBD2; CDR3: CASSPGTSGNKTQYF; DNA: TGTGCCAGCAGTCCGGGGACTAGCGGGAATAAGACCCAGTACTTC
size: .; J: TRBJ2-2; V: TRBV18; D: TRBD1; CDR3: CASFGQGRGTGELFF; DNA: TGTGCCAGCTTCGGACAGGGGCGAGGCACCGGGGAGCTGTTTTTT
size: few; J: TRBJ2-6; V: TRBV6-2/TRBV6-3; D: .; CDR3: CASTAGGSGANVLTF; DNA: TGTGCCAGCACCGCCGGGGGATCTGGGGCCAACGTCCTGACTTTC
size: .; J: TRBJ1-1; V: TRBV19; D: .; CDR3: CASSIQSMNTEAFF; DNA: TGTGCCAGTAGTATCCAGAGTATGAACACTGAAGCTTTCTTT
size: few; J: TRBJ2-1; V: TRBV20-1; D: .; CDR3: CSASLTSANEQFF; DNA: TGCAGTGCTAGTTTGACGTCAGCAAATGAGCAGTTCTTC
size: .; J: TRBJ2-1; V: TRBV3-1; D: .; CDR3: CASSLPYGRHYNEQFF; DNA: TGTGCCAGCAGCCTGCCTTATGGGAGACACTACAATGAGCAGTTCTTC
size: few; J: TRBJ2-7; V: TRBV5-5; D: .; CDR3: CASSLNRDGTSYEQYF; DNA: TGTGCCAGCAGCTTAAACAGGGACGGGACAAGCTACGAGCAGTACTTC
size: .; J: TRBJ1-2; V: TRBV29-1; D: .; CDR3: CSVLTPGDYGYTF; DNA: TGCAGCGTATTAACACCAGGGGACTATGGCTACACCTTC